The following is a TCR beta chain sequence with its context. This clonotype was recorded many times. It lacks a known antigen. Within one base of it there is no much larger clone, and no base qualities were kept. V is reduced by 5 bases and J by 11 bases, leaving a spacing of 12 bases between them. Based on the germline V gene, the CDR1 and CDR2 sequences are MDHEN and SYDVKM. Reading from cysteine to phenylalanine, the CDR3 counts 11 amino acids. Of all the DNA, just the CDR3 is kept, 33 bases in frame from base 1. The data were taken from a study of post-analysis software for immune sequencing data (dated by TCRdb to between 2014 and 2016). Background for the entire study: Relapsing-remitting, secondary progressive and progressive-relapsing multiple sclerosis were recorded as disease courses, and subtype annotation was lacking for some patients. The patient repertoires were compared against fewer than twelve previously published healthy control repertoires obtained from donors aged about 6 to 25 years. A subset of samples was prepared in parallel using single-end sample barcoding, then pooled and co-amplified after Illumina adapter ligation.

To demonstrate the VDJtools post-analysis software, TCR beta repertoires were profiled from the peripheral blood of about 13 young patients with multiple sclerosis. The patients with multiple sclerosis were children and adolescents between about 6 and 16 years of age. Receptor libraries were prepared by PCR. Sequencing was performed on an Illumina HiSeq 2500. To reduce PCR and sequencing biases, unique molecular identifiers were built into the TCR beta cDNA libraries. Some 500,000 cDNA molecules were obtained for every 1 to 10 million input T cells, so each molecule roughly corresponded to one T cell. The patient libraries were prepared and sequenced with the same protocol used for the earlier healthy control dataset. Within a given batch, samples were prepared together, multiplexed and sequenced on the same HiSeq lane. The study's own analysis went as follows. Raw barcoded reads were processed with MIGEC, and single-read molecular identifier groups were discarded before consensus assembly and CDR3 extraction. VDJtools was used for post-analysis of the clonotype tables, with diversity normalized by down-sampling every dataset to the smallest sample size. To correct batch-related cross-sample contamination, repertoire overlap clustering matched CDR3 amino acid sequences but not nucleotide sequences. TCRdb's own reprocessing of the public reads used fastp at Q25 and MiXCR and kept productive beta chains. For every CDR3 protein sequence, its rows merge into one entry that carries the most common genes and DNA. The V and J calls follow TCRdb's processing rather than the paper's. The sample data list 750,000 to 950,000 distinct CDR3 sequences, and 40% to 55% of these were observed just once. The ten largest clones add up to roughly 4.5% of the sample.

Points the paper makes about the study in general: The control group was slightly older than the multiple sclerosis patient group. Significantly higher frequencies in patients than in controls were found for five or six TRBV segments, including TRBV5-6, TRBV5-1 and TRBV20-1. Significantly lower normalized Chao1 diversity was found in multiple sclerosis patients than in controls, suggesting substantial peripheral T-cell clonal expansion. Direct clustering with F measure revealed strong co-clustering of samples prepared in the same batch, which led to a batch-effect correction.

The sequencing input was blood. The rearrangement combines TRBV28 with TRBJ2-5; no D segment can be confidently identified. This clonotype was obtained from a girl under 18 with multiple sclerosis. The nucleotide sequence reads as follows: TGTGCCAGCAGTCCAGGCGCTAAGCAGTACTTC. Its amino acids are CASSPGAKQYF.